This T cell receptor beta chain was recorded in a study of blood T cell repertoires in COVID-19. For the study at large: Some COVID-19 samples were acute and others convalescent; all came from the United States, Italy and Spain. The analysed material was cDNA or gDNA that came from T cells, B-cell-depleted T cells, or PBMCs.

Data came from immunoSEQ multiplex PCR; TCRdb stores just in-frame clones and leaves some out. The table shows 120,000 to 150,000 clones, with approximately 87% occurring only once. The germline gives CDR1 SGHVS, CDR2 FQNEAQ. The CDR3 totals 18 residues. V dropped 5 bases and J dropped 3; count of bases not matched to a gene: 11. Participants were placed into cohorts based on the clinical history they reported. The receptor's source is a man in his forties or fifties in a cohort exposed to, infected with or recovered from COVID-19 (not recorded which). Material for sequencing was PBMCs or T cells enriched from blood (not recorded which). This chain uses TRBV7-8 with TRBJ2-2, with 11 bases that match TRBD2. The CDR3 loop reads CASSPIASGRYDTGELFF. The CDR3 coding sequence is TGTGCCAGCAGCCCTATCGCTAGCGGGAGGTATGACACCGGGGAGCTGTTTTTT.